This T cell receptor (beta chain) came from a study of cytomegalovirus exposure and HLA in healthy donors. Germline V gene sequence: CDR1 MNHEY, CDR2 SVGAGI. The trim removed 6 bases at V and 6 bases at J, leaving 9 bases unmatched. The CDR3 extends over 14 amino acids. The PCR contained 60 Vbeta and 13 Jbeta primers. TCRdb's table, derived via immunoSEQ multiplex PCR, lists solely in-frame clones and lacks some. The sample shows about 170,000 clones, about 76% of them seen only once. Input material: PBMCs. The V and J genes are TRBV6-5 and TRBJ2-3, with 7 nucleotides matching TRBD2. The sequence was collected from a young woman in good health and CMV-seropositive. CDR3 region: CASRTLTSPDTQYF. As DNA, the CDR3 is TGTGCCAGCAGAACCTTGACTAGCCCGGATACGCAGTATTTT.